One T cell receptor beta chain is described in this entry. This clonotype was detected ten times or more. The clone's antigen remains unknown. Base quality data are lacking; no much larger clone is found one base away. These data originate in a study of T-cell reconstitution after alpha-beta-depleted transplantation in children (dated by TCRdb to 2016 to 2017). For context, the study as a whole: Using TCR repertoire profiling, the study quantitatively followed how T-cell immune reconstitution unfolded in children after TCRalphabeta/CD19-depleted allogeneic hematopoietic cell transplantation.

Libraries were prepared through PCR. The reads were generated on an Illumina HiSeq 2500. TCR libraries were prepared with molecular barcoding, using unique molecular identifiers to normalize TCRbeta repertoire quantification. Clones were called with MiXCR by TCRdb after fastp trimmed the public reads at Q25, and only in-frame beta chains were retained. When rows share a CDR3 protein, they turn into one entry using the most common DNA and genes. The sample table shows roughly 300,000 distinct CDR3 sequences, and 10% are seen once. The ten top clones hold less than 2.5% of the sample. This specimen consisted of PBMCs from the stem cell graft donor, obtained from the stem cell graft. The clonotype comes from a human donor who donated a stem cell graft to a child with acute lymphoblastic leukemia.

The CDR3 region has the sequence CASSLRTGANYEQYF. The sequence in DNA is TGTGCCAGCAGCTTAAGGACAGGGGCCAACTACGAGCAGTACTTC. The receptor chain draws on TRBV7-9 and TRBJ2-7; 9 bases in the junction line up with TRBD1. The CDR3 starts with the cysteine, ends with the phenylalanine, and has 15 residues. Left in the record is the CDR3 DNA by itself, 45 bases read in frame from the first base. At the junction V is shortened by 2 bases and J by 3 bases; bases outside the gene matches: 5. For CDR1 and CDR2, the germline V gene (reference sequence) lists SEHNR and FQNEAQ.